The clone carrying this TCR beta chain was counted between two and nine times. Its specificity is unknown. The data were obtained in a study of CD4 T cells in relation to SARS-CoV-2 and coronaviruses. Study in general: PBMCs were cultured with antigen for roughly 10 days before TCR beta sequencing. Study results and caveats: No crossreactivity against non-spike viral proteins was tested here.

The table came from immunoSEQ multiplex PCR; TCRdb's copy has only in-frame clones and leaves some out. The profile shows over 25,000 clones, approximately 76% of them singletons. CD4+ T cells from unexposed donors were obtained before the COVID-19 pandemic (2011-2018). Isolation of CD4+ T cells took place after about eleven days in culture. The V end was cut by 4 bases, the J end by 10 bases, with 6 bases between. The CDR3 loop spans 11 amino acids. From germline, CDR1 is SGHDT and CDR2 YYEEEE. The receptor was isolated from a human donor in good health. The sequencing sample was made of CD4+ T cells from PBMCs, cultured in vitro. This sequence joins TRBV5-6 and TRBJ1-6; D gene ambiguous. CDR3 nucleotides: TGTGCCAGCAGCGGCAGCTCACCCCTCCACTTT. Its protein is CASSGSSPLHF.